The 30 T cell receptor beta chains below all came from one sample that was sequenced in a study of siplizumab effects on memory and regulatory T cells. Profiling relied on immunoSEQ multiplex PCR, and the TCRdb table lists in-frame clones only, not all of them. This sample has approximately 100,000 clones, with around 90% found just once. Sequencing used non-Treg CD4+ T cells sorted from blood. These TCRs come from a human donor in good health.

V usage is TRBV28 and J usage is TRBJ2-7; 10 bases line up with TRBD1. Germline V lookup: CDR1 MDHEN, CDR2 SYDVKM. The CDR3 extends over 16 amino acids. Germline trimming cut 3 bases from V and 7 bases from J; bases unmatched to any gene: 12. CDR3 coding DNA: TGTGCCAGCAGTTTGGTGGGGACAGGGGCTCCGGGGGAGCAGTACTTC. Translating gives CASSLVGTGAPGEQYF.

The rearrangement joins TRBV5-1 to TRBJ1-1; D uncertain. The CDR3 consists of 14 residues. Trimming pared 2 bases from V and 0 bases from J, leaving 8 bases between. CDR1 is SGHRS, CDR2 YFSETQ, per germline. In nucleotides, the CDR3 is TGCGCCAGCAGCTTCGGCAGCTTGAACACTGAAGCTTTCTTT. Its protein is CASSFGSLNTEAFF.

The gene calls are TRBV2 and TRBJ1-5; weak D call: TRBD1 (6 bases). CDR1 is SNHLY and CDR2 is FYNNEI in the germline V gene. Between the trimmed V and J ends, which lost 2 bases and 6 bases, there was a span of 14 bases. This CDR3 contains 15 residues. As DNA, the CDR3 is TGTGCCAGCAGTGAATATTCAGGGGACGGTCAGCCCCAGCATTTT. This encodes CASSEYSGDGQPQHF.

The chain uses TRBV12-5 and TRBJ2-5, with D unclear. CDR1 and CDR2 (germline): LGHNT, FRNRAP. CDR3 size: 15 residues. V lost 6 bases, J lost 3 bases, and 17 bases lay in between. The CDR3 region has the DNA TGTGCTAGTGGCAGGAGACCTCCGGGCGAAGAGACCCAGTACTTC. Translation: CASGRRPPGEETQYF.

The chain carries TRBV7-3 and TRBJ2-3; D not resolved. Germline lookup yields CDR1 SGHTA and CDR2 FQGTGA. The germline V and J ends were trimmed by 4 bases and 0 bases, with 8 bases remaining between them. This CDR3 region has 14 residues. CDR3 nucleotide sequence: TGTGCCAGCAGCTCTGGGCCCAGCACAGATACGCAGTATTTT. This sequence encodes CASSSGPSTDTQYF.

This clone was found once. The rearrangement uses TRBV30 and TRBJ1-3, with unresolved D. Germline lookup yields CDR1 GTSNPN and CDR2 SVGIG (reference sequence). The CDR3 sequence is 12 residues long. V was trimmed by 0 bases and J by 4 bases, leaving 4 bases between them. CDR3 residues: CAWSVSGNTIYF. The CDR3 DNA is TGTGCCTGGAGTGTATCCGGAAACACCATATATTTT.

The chain links TRBV11-3 to TRBJ1-4; D is unclear. The ends were cut back, 3 bases at V and 5 bases at J, with 7 bases in the middle. The CDR3 covers 13 residues. CDR1 is SGHNT, CDR2 YENEEA, per germline. Here the CDR3 DNA reads TGTGCCAGCAGCTTCGGTCTAAATGAAAAACTGTTTTTT. It codes for CASSFGLNEKLFF.

The chain recombines TRBV6-6 with TRBJ2-1, with TRBD1 matching 7 bases. Germline CDR1 is MNHNY and CDR2 is SVGAGI (reference sequence). The J segment lost 7 bases and the V segment lost 6 bases, leaving 9 bases of the junction unmatched. The CDR3 runs 14 residues. The CDR3 DNA reads as TGTGCCAGCAGCCCCGACAGGGAGAGGAATGAGCAGTTCTTC. It yields the protein CASSPDRERNEQFF.

This clone was seen once. The genes are TRBV6-5 and TRBJ2-5; perhaps TRBD1 as D (6 bases). CDR1 is MNHEY and CDR2 is SVGAGI in the germline V gene. V lost 0 bases and J lost 4, with 15 bases in between. The CDR3 covers 16 residues. The DNA of the CDR3 is TGTGCCAGCAGTTACTCCTCCAACCAGGGGCCAGAGACCCAGTACTTC. This codes for CASSYSSNQGPETQYF.

V usage is TRBV19 and J usage is TRBJ2-2, with 14 bases matching TRBD2. The CDR3 runs 16 residues. The J segment lost 8 bases and the V segment lost 6 bases, leaving 8 bases of the junction unmatched. Germline V gene data show CDR1 as LNHDA and CDR2 as SQIVND (reference sequence). Written as DNA, the CDR3 is TGTGCCAGTAGCTCCGGGACTAGCGGGGGCAGGGGGGAGCTGTTTTTT. Encoded protein: CASSSGTSGGRGELFF.

The V and J genes are TRBV7-3 and TRBJ1-1; D gene uncertain. The CDR3 spans 15 residues. V lost 2 bases and J 3 bases, leaving 13 bases between the germline ends. Germline CDR1 and CDR2: SGHTA and FQGTGA. The CDR3 DNA sequence: TGTGCCAGCAGCTTATCTTTGTTCCGGGACACTGAAGCTTTCTTT. Amino acid sequence: CASSLSLFRDTEAFF.

Here the CDR3 reads CASSLGGAKNIQYF. The CDR3 bases are TGTGCCAGCAGCTTAGGGGGGGCCAAAAACATTCAGTACTTC. The V and J genes are TRBV7-8 and TRBJ2-4; possibly TRBD1 or TRBD2 for D (5 bases each). V was clipped by 1 base and J by 1 base, with 5 bases between them. This CDR3 region has 14 residues. Germline CDR1 and CDR2: SGHVS and FQNEAQ.

The chain uses TRBV11-1 and TRBJ2-7; D tentatively reads TRBD1 or TRBD2 (6 bases each). V was pared by 6 bases and J by 5 bases, with 17 bases between. This CDR3 is built from 14 residues. Germline assignment: CDR1 SGHAT and CDR2 FQDESV (reference sequence). CDR3 DNA: TGTGCCAGCAGACACCGGGGGACAATCGACGAGCAGTACTTC. It is translated as CASRHRGTIDEQYF.

V gene TRBV19 combines with J gene TRBJ2-1; no definite D call. The CDR3 runs to 14 residues. Germline V CDR1 and CDR2: LNHDA, SQIVND (reference sequence). Trimming stripped 3 bases from V and 5 bases from J, with 11 bases between. CDR3 protein: CASSILRFDNEQFF. CDR3 sequence (DNA): TGTGCCAGTAGTATTTTACGATTTGACAATGAGCAGTTCTTC. Supplemented by reference TRBV19 and TRBJ2-1, the full variable domain reads DGGITQSPKYLFRKEGQNVTLSCEQNLNHDAMYWYRQDPGQGLRLIYYSQIVNDFQKGDIAEGYSVSREKKESFPLTVTSAQKNPTAFYLCASSILRFDNEQFFGPGTRLTVL.

The J gene is TRBJ2-3, the V gene TRBV7-2, with TRBD2 matching over 10 bases. Losses at the gene ends were 3 bases for V and 8 bases for J; bases not matched to a gene: 11. There are 16 residues in the CDR3. Germline V gene data show CDR1 as SGHTA and CDR2 as FQGNSA. This chain's CDR3 is CASSFSSGTSVVTQYF. CDR3 DNA: TGTGCCAGCAGCTTTTCCTCCGGGACTAGCGTTGTTACGCAGTATTTT.

The CDR3 region has the DNA TGTGCCAGCAGCTTTTCCGGGACAGGGGCATACGAGCAGTACTTC. Its protein is CASSFSGTGAYEQYF. This chain joins TRBV11-3 and TRBJ2-5; 10 positions match TRBD1. TRBJ2-7 matches the DNA end more closely, so the J call is doubtful. The CDR3 is made up of 15 amino acids. In germline, CDR1 is SGHNT, CDR2 YENEEA.

The chain couples TRBV7-8 to TRBJ1-1; 8 bases map to TRBD1. The CDR3 contains 16 residues. Germline loops: CDR1 SGHVS, CDR2 FQNEAQ. Losses at the gene ends were 5 bases for V and 6 bases for J; bases not matched to a gene: 14. The CDR3 coding sequence is TGTGCCAGCAGCCCCCGCCCGGACAGGACAGGGCCTGAAGCTTTCTTT. Its protein product is CASSPRPDRTGPEAFF.

The rearrangement uses TRBV12-5 and TRBJ2-7; perhaps TRBD2 as D (6 bases). CDR3 size: 15 residues. Trimming removed 3 bases from V and 7 bases from J, with 19 bases in between. In germline, CDR1 is LGHNT, CDR2 FRNRAP. The CDR3 nucleotides are TGTGCTAGTGGTTTTGGAGGGGCGGCGGCGGGTGAGCAGTACTTC. It specifies CASGFGGAAAGEQYF.

A few counts support this clone. CDR3 amino acids: CASSPNRGGTEAFF. DNA of the CDR3: TGTGCCAGCAGCCCCAACCGAGGGGGCACTGAAGCTTTCTTT. The V gene is TRBV16, the J gene TRBJ1-1; weak D call: TRBD1 (6 bases). Per the germline V gene, CDR1 is KGHSY and CDR2 is FQNENV. CDR3 size: 14 residues. V was trimmed by 4 bases and J by 4 bases, leaving 13 bases between them.

CDR3 in DNA: TGTGCCAGCAGCGTCGACAGGGACACTGAAGCTTTCTTT. This translates into CASSVDRDTEAFF. The J gene is TRBJ1-1, the V gene TRBV7-9, with 7 bases fitting TRBD1. CDR1 and CDR2 (germline): SEHNR, FQNEAQ (reference sequence). The CDR3 length is 13 residues. After removal of 5 bases from V and 3 bases from J, the junction contained 3 bases not matched to a gene.

V gene TRBV7-3 combines with J gene TRBJ2-7; 13 bases fit TRBD2. The V gene end was trimmed by 3 bases and the J gene end by 6 bases; junction bases not matched to a gene: 5. The V gene's germline CDR1 is SGHTA and CDR2 FQGTGA. CDR3 length equals 15 residues. CDR3 sequence: CASSLGTSGIGEQYF. The CDR3 DNA follows: TGTGCCAGCAGCTTGGGGACTAGCGGGATCGGCGAGCAGTACTTC.

J is TRBJ2-2 and V is TRBV4-3; 9 bases are a match to TRBD2. J was trimmed by 2 bases and V by 0 bases; bases with no gene match: 1. Germline V gene lookup returns CDR1 LGHNA and CDR2 YSLEER. This CDR3 has 16 residues. CDR3 protein: CASSQDSGSNTGELFF. CDR3 coding DNA: TGCGCCAGCAGCCAAGATAGCGGGAGTAACACCGGGGAGCTGTTTTTT.

This chain joins TRBV6-4 and TRBJ2-2, with 9 bases aligning to TRBD2. Germline V gene lookup returns CDR1 MRHNA and CDR2 SNTAGT. The CDR3 covers 14 residues. With 6 bases clipped from V and 4 bases from J, the junction kept 3 bases outside the gene matches. The DNA for the CDR3 is TGTGCCAGCAGGGCGGGAGGGCGCACCGGGGAGCTGTTTTTT. Protein sequence: CASRAGGRTGELFF.

The V call is TRBV18, the J call TRBJ1-4; D ambiguous. The V gene lost 6 bases and the J gene lost 5 bases, with 16 bases spanning the gap. The germline V gene has CDR1 KGHSH and CDR2 LQKENI. The CDR3 has 15 amino acids. The CDR3 nucleotides are TGTGCCAGCTCCCCGGAAGGACGGAAGAATGAAAAACTGTTTTTT. Its translation: CASSPEGRKNEKLFF.

V usage is TRBV19 and J usage is TRBJ1-2, with D tentatively TRBD1 (5 bases). CDR3 size: 13 residues. The V and J ends lost 5 bases and 4 bases respectively, with 11 bases between them. Germline V gives CDR1 LNHDA, CDR2 SQIVND (reference sequence). The CDR3 bases are TGTGCCAGTAGTCTCGGGGGGATCTATGGCTACACCTTC. Protein: CASSLGGIYGYTF.

Of note for this clone: The junction differs from germline at one of its ends, possibly a read error. The genes are TRBV2 and TRBJ1-2, with D hard to call. From germline, CDR1 is SNHLY and CDR2 FYNNEI. This CDR3 is built from 13 residues. The CDR3 DNA reads TGTGCCAGCAGTGTGGGGTTAGAGGGTGGCCACACCTTC. Translation gives CASSVGLEGGHTF.

The J gene is TRBJ2-7, the V gene TRBV10-3; 7 bases agree with TRBD2. The CDR3 spans 13 residues. Per the germline V gene, CDR1 is ENHRY and CDR2 is SYGVKD. V was pared by 2 bases and J by 5 bases, with 3 bases of the junction left unmatched. Here the CDR3 reads CAISEREENEQYF. In DNA, the CDR3 is TGTGCCATCAGTGAGCGGGAGGAGAACGAGCAGTACTTC.

V is TRBV5-4 and J is TRBJ2-1; tentative D call: TRBD2 (9 bases). Germline CDR1 and CDR2: SGHNT and YYREEE (reference sequence). The CDR3 spans 17 residues. V was clipped by 4 bases and J by 10 bases, with 27 bases between them. Here the CDR3 reads CASSGTGSGRRFSEQFF. The CDR3 DNA is TGTGCCAGCAGCGGGACAGGCAGCGGGAGGAGGTTCAGCGAGCAGTTCTTC.

The rearrangement joins TRBV19 to TRBJ1-2; TRBD1 is a possible D gene (5 bases). Germline loops: CDR1 LNHDA, CDR2 SQIVND (reference sequence). CDR3 size: 15 residues. The V gene lost 9 bases and the J gene lost 4 bases, with 21 bases spanning the gap. The CDR3 is CASTTMGQPVYGYTF. The CDR3, as DNA: TGTGCCAGCACTACGATGGGGCAGCCCGTCTATGGCTACACCTTC.

V is TRBV2 and J is TRBJ2-5; D may correspond to TRBD1 or TRBD2 (5 bases each). The CDR3 spans 16 residues. V gave up 5 bases and J gave up 2 bases, with 18 bases separating them. Germline lookup yields CDR1 SNHLY and CDR2 FYNNEI. The CDR3 bases are TGTGCCAGCAGTCTCCGGGACCCCCGGGTTCAAGAGACCCAGTACTTC. Translating gives CASSLRDPRVQETQYF.